Included here is one TCR beta chain sequence, with context. These data originate in a study of blood T cells in healthy people across ages. It was with a sample-barcoded 5' primer and a J-beta primer mix that a second PCR of roughly 7 to 12 cycles was run. TCRdb recomputed calls from the 5' RACE reads with MiXCR, one row per CDR3 protein. The sample has approximately 1.5 million distinct CDR3 sequences, roughly 32% seen once. The CDR3 consists of 18 residues. Trimming cost V 0 bases and J 0 bases, with 15 bases left between them. Germline CDR1 MNHEY, CDR2 SVGAGI. Source material: blood. The chain employs TRBV6-5 and TRBJ1-5; D remains ambiguous. The TCR sequence derives from a woman aged 30 to 39 in good health. The CDR3 region is CASSYSSAAFSSNQPQHF. The DNA for the CDR3 is TGTGCCAGCAGTTACTCGTCGGCAGCATTTAGTAGCAATCAGCCCCAGCATTTT.